These 18 T cell receptor beta chains originate from one sample sequenced in a study of blood T cells in healthy people across ages. The second PCR ran roughly 7 to 11 cycles with a sample-barcoded 5' primer and J-beta primers. Each CDR3 protein is one row after TCRdb ran MiXCR on the 5' RACE reads. The table has 1.5 million to 2 million distinct CDR3 sequences, around 50% seen once. The specimen was blood. Receptors originate from a woman aged 40 to 50 in good health.

The chain uses TRBV20-1 and TRBJ2-7, with D possibly TRBD1 on 5 matching bases. The J call may be in error: the DNA end matches TRBJ2-5 better. The CDR3 extends over 12 amino acids. Germline CDR1 is DFQATT and CDR2 is SNEGSKA (reference sequence). Written as DNA, the CDR3 is TGCAGTGCTAGGTTCAGGGTAGAGACCCAGTACTTC. Translating it yields CSARFRVETQYF.

This clonotype showed up just a few times. The CDR3 DNA follows: TGTGCCACCAGTGATCGGACTAGCGGGAAAACAGATACGCAGTATTTT. Translating it yields CATSDRTSGKTDTQYF. The rearrangement joins TRBV24-1 to TRBJ2-3; 12 bases map to TRBD2. CDR3 length: 16 residues. CDR1 is KGHDR, CDR2 SFDVKD, per germline. The V segment lost 3 bases and the J segment 3 bases; nucleotides outside the gene matches: 3.

This clonotype was observed a handful of times. The chain couples TRBV6-2 or TRBV6-3 to TRBJ1-2, with 9 nucleotides matching TRBD1. This CDR3 has 14 amino acids. J gave up 4 bases and V 5 bases, and 5 bases lay outside the gene matches. Per germline, CDR1 MNHEY and CDR2 SVGEGT. The CDR3 nucleotides read TGTGCCAGCAGTCGGGGACAGGGTCGCTATGGCTACACCTTC. This codes for CASSRGQGRYGYTF.

The V and J genes are TRBV5-1 and TRBJ2-7; D is unclear. V was pared by 0 bases and J by 4 bases, with 14 bases between. The germline V gene encodes CDR1 SGHRS and CDR2 YFSETQ. This CDR3 comprises 15 residues. CDR3 in amino acids: CASSLEPHGAYEQYF. Written as DNA, the CDR3 is TGCGCCAGCAGCTTGGAGCCGCATGGAGCTTACGAGCAGTACTTC.

This clonotype was counted only a few times. V usage is TRBV12-3 or TRBV12-4 and J usage is TRBJ2-1; TRBD1 matches 9 bases. V was clipped by 6 bases and J by 8 bases; unmatched bases: 11. The CDR3 runs to 15 residues. The CDR3 coding sequence is TGTGCCAGCAGACCATGGACAGGGGTCGCAGATGAGCAGTTCTTC. It translates to CASRPWTGVADEQFF.

The gene calls are TRBV28 and TRBJ2-5; D unclear. CDR3 length equals 15 residues. The germline V gene has CDR1 MDHEN and CDR2 SYDVKM. V was pared by 5 bases and J by 2 bases, with 15 bases between. The chain's CDR3 is CASSQVGSPQETQYF. CDR3 nucleotide sequence: TGTGCCAGCAGTCAAGTGGGCAGCCCTCAAGAGACCCAGTACTTC. Combining the CDR3 with reference TRBV28 and TRBJ2-5 gives the whole variable domain DVKVTQSSRYLVKRTGEKVFLECVQDMDHENMFWYRQDPGLGLRLIYFSYDVKMKEKGDIPEGYSVSREKKERFSLILESASTNQTSMYLCASSQVGSPQETQYFGPGTRLLVL.

Note on this clonotype: The conserved phenylalanine or tryptophan is not found at the CDR3 terminus, so this likely reflects a read error. The chain joins TRBV6-1 to TRBJ1-2, with D perhaps TRBD1 (5 bases). Germline V lookup: CDR1 MNHNS, CDR2 SASEGT. Trimming took 3 bases from V and 2 from J, leaving 13 bases between them. CDR3 length: 15 amino acids. CDR3 loop: CASSDAGGLNYGYTI. Written as DNA, the CDR3 is TGTGCCAGCAGTGACGCCGGGGGGTTAAACTATGGCTACACCATC.

CDR3 sequence reads: CASSSKGGEQFF. DNA of the CDR3: TGTGCCAGCAGCTCTAAGGGGGGGGAGCAGTTCTTC. The rearrangement uses TRBV7-6 and TRBJ2-1, with D perhaps matching TRBD2 (7 bases). Per the germline V gene, CDR1 is SGHVS and CDR2 is FNYEAQ. Between the trimmed V and J ends, which lost 4 bases and 10 bases, there was a span of 11 bases. The CDR3 has 12 amino acids. Looking up the rest from reference TRBV7-6 and TRBJ2-1 gives the full variable domain: GAGVSQSPRYKVTKRGQDVALRCDPISGHVSLYWYRQALGQGPEFLTYFNYEAQQDKSGLPNDRFSAERPEGSISTLTIQRTEQRDSAMYRCASSSKGGEQFFGPGTRLTVL.

The sample holds a few counts of this clonotype. The chain carries TRBV4-3 and TRBJ2-1, with D perhaps TRBD1 or TRBD2 (5 bases each). The CDR3 sequence is 15 residues long. Trimming left V 1 base short and J 1 base short, with 8 bases between. In germline, CDR1 is LGHNA, CDR2 YSLEER. The DNA for the CDR3 is TGCGCCAGCAGCCAAGGGGACGGTTCCTACAATGAGCAGTTCTTC. Its protein is CASSQGDGSYNEQFF.

J is TRBJ1-4 and V is TRBV19; tentative D call: TRBD1 (6 bases). The CDR3 covers 12 residues. The V and J ends lost 5 bases and 8 bases respectively, with 9 bases between them. CDR1 LNHDA and CDR2 SQIVND come from the germline V gene (reference sequence). The CDR3 nucleotides read TGTGCCAGTAGTGTTCAGGGGGAAAAACTGTTTTTT. Its translation: CASSVQGEKLFF.

The rearrangement uses TRBV5-6 and TRBJ2-3, with 7 bases matching TRBD2. With V trimmed by 3 bases and J by 2 bases, 9 bases remained unmatched. There are 16 residues in the CDR3. Per germline, CDR1 SGHDT and CDR2 YYEEEE. This chain's CDR3 is CASSWSGDYYTDTQYF. DNA of the CDR3: TGTGCCAGCAGCTGGAGCGGGGACTATTACACAGATACGCAGTATTTT.

This sequence joins TRBV7-9 and TRBJ2-5; 9 bases line up with TRBD1. The J call is uncertain, as TRBJ2-7 better fits the DNA end. The CDR3 extends over 16 amino acids. Germline V gene lookup returns CDR1 SEHNR and CDR2 FQNEAQ (reference sequence). This chain's CDR3 is CAGAGTGRPKSYEQYF. The CDR3 DNA reads as TGTGCCGGAGCGGGGACAGGGCGACCGAAATCCTACGAGCAGTACTTC.

The rearrangement uses TRBV7-3 and TRBJ2-1; 8 bases align to TRBD1. The V gene's germline CDR1 is SGHTA and CDR2 FQGTGA. The CDR3 totals 16 residues. Trimming removed 5 bases from V and 3 bases from J; junction bases left unmatched: 9. The CDR3 DNA reads as TGTGCCAGCAGCATATGGAGGACAGGGATCTACAATGAGCAGTTCTTC. Protein: CASSIWRTGIYNEQFF.

The chain recombines TRBV7-9 with TRBJ1-4; 8 bases line up with TRBD1. V shed 5 bases and J 6 bases; nucleotides not matched to a gene: 5. The CDR3 consists of 14 residues. CDR1 and CDR2 from the germline V gene are SEHNR and FQNEAQ (reference sequence). The CDR3 region has the DNA TGTGCCAGCAGCATTGGGACAGGCGATGAAAAACTGTTTTTT. This translates into CASSIGTGDEKLFF.

The chain recombines TRBV9 with TRBJ1-4; TRBD1 aligns across 9 bases. CDR3 length equals 21 residues. Germline V CDR1 and CDR2: SGDLS, YYNGEE. The J segment lost 0 bases and the V segment lost 3 bases, leaving 18 bases of the junction unmatched. The CDR3 nucleotides read TGTGCCAGCAGCGAACGTCTAACAGGGGGCGCGGGGAGTGCAACTAATGAAAAACTGTTTTTT. Residues: CASSERLTGGAGSATNEKLFF.

The chain has TRBV12-3 or TRBV12-4 and TRBJ1-2; the D gene is possibly TRBD1 (6 bases). This CDR3 region has 14 residues. With 5 bases removed from V and 2 bases from J, the gap between germline ends came to 12 bases. The CDR3 loop reads CASSPTGENYGYTF. CDR3 nucleotides: TGTGCCAGCAGTCCGACAGGAGAGAACTATGGCTACACCTTC.

Comment on this clonotype: The junction differs from germline at one of its ends, possibly a read error. The chain recombines TRBV20-1 with TRBJ2-1; tentative D call: TRBD2 (7 bases). The CDR3 runs 16 residues. Looked up from germline, CDR1 is DFQATT and CDR2 is SNEGSKA (reference sequence). This CDR3 is CCARATSVWGHDEQFF. The CDR3 bases are TGCTGTGCTAGAGCCACTAGCGTTTGGGGGCACGATGAGCAATTCTTC.

In its sample, this clonotype was seen a few times. This rearrangement joins TRBV9 to TRBJ2-3; TRBD2 matches at 8 bases. V shed 0 bases and J 6 bases; nucleotides not matched to a gene: 9. This CDR3 spans 16 amino acids. CDR1 is SGDLS and CDR2 is YYNGEE in the germline V gene. The CDR3 bases are TGTGCCAGCAGCGTAGACATACTTAGCGGGGAGGATACGCAGTATTTT. Its protein product is CASSVDILSGEDTQYF.